This TCR beta chain is from a study of T cell responses to AZD1222 COVID-19 vaccine. V trimming: 1 base; J trimming: 0 bases; junction bases outside the gene matches: 3. The CDR3 is made up of 16 amino acids. CDR1 SGHNT and CDR2 YYREEE come from the germline V gene (reference sequence). Note on this clone: The antigen is undetermined.

Study results and limitations: Repertoire sampling was restricted to post-peak T cell response timepoints. Of the AZD1222 recipients, only 5 to 7 were seropositive at baseline. Spike-specific TCR breadth rose after two AZD1222 doses, and depth rose as well. The study found vaccine-associated CD4 TCRs spanning spike, dominant at 160-218 and 743-854.

Assay: immunoSEQ multiplex PCR; the TCRdb copy retains only in-frame clones and omits some. Of roughly 120,000 clones listed, around 88% are singletons. The chain employs TRBV5-4 and TRBJ2-3; 9 bases map to TRBD2. Sequences were derived from peripheral blood, sampled on day 0 of AZD1222 vaccination. The TCR was taken from an adult in good health. The CDR3 DNA is TGTGCCAGCAGCTTGCGGCTAGCGGGGAGCACAGATACGCAGTATTTT. It yields the protein CASSLRLAGSTDTQYF. Full variable domain (missing parts from reference TRBV5-4 and TRBJ2-3): ETGVTQSPTHLIKTRGQQVTLRCSSQSGHNTVSWYQQALGQGPQFIFQYYREEENGRGNFPPRFSGLQFPNYSSELNVNALELDDSALYLCASSLRLAGSTDTQYFGPGTRLTVL.